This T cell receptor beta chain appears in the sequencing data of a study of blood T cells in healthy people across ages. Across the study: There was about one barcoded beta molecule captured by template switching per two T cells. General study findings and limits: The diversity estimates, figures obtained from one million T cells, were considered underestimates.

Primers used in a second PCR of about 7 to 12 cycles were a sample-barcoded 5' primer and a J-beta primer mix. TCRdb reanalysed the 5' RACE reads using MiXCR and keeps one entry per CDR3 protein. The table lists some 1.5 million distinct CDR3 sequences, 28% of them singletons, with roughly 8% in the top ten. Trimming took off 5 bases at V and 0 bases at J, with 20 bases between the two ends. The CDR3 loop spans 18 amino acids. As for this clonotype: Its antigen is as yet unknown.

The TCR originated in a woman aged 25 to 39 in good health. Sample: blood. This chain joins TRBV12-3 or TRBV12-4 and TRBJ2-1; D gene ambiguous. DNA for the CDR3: TGTGCCAGCAGTCCCTACCCGGACCAGTTAAGCTCCTACAATGAGCAGTTCTTC. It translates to CASSPYPDQLSSYNEQFF.